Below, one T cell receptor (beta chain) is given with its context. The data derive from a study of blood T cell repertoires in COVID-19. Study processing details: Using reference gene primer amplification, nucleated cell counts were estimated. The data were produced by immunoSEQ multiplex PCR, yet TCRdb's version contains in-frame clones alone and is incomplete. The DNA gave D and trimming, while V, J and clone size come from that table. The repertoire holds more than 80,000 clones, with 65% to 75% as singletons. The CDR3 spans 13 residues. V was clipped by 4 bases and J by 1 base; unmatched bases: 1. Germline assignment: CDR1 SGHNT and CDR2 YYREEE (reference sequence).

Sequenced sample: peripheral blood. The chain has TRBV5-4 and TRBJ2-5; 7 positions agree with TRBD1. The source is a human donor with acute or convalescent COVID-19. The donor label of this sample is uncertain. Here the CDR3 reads CASSRQGQETQYF. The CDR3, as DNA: TGTGCCAGCAGCCGACAGGGCCAAGAGACCCAGTACTTC.